The subject of this entry is one T cell receptor beta chain. The CDR3 has 13 amino acids. V was pared by 2 bases and J by 4 bases, with 8 bases between. The V gene's germline CDR1 is MNHEY and CDR2 SVGAGI. The source of the sample is a study of T cell changes during pregnancy in multiple sclerosis. Sequencing used immunoSEQ multiplex PCR; TCRdb keeps in-frame clones, though not all of them. There are about 71,000 clones in the sample; 90% to 95% occur only once, and over 1% lies in the top ten. The chain has TRBV6-5 and TRBJ1-2; possibly TRBD1 for D (6 bases). The sequence derives from a female donor with multiple sclerosis, enrolled in a pregnancy study. Sequencing used peripheral blood, obtained in the third trimester of pregnancy. CDR3 region: CASSYGDTYGYTF. As DNA, the CDR3 is TGTGCCAGCAGTTACGGGGACACCTATGGCTACACCTTC.